The TCR beta chain under discussion was sequenced for a study of T cell changes during pregnancy in multiple sclerosis (dated 2019 in TCRdb). A note on the overall study: The study examined how the T cell repertoire changed over the course of pregnancy in women with multiple sclerosis.

The library came from the immunoSEQ multiplex PCR assay. What TCRdb holds here is the immuneACCESS table cut down to in-frame rearrangements. Part of the clones is not present; checked against another copy, under half of the missing clones reflect an unresolved V gene, and the others are unexplained. The sample yields 30,000 to 45,000 clones; 85% to 95% were counted once. Jointly, the top ten make up about 0.4% of the sample. On this clone: Its cognate antigen has yet to be identified. The input lacks base qualities; no much larger clone sits a single base away.

The CDR3 starts with the cysteine, ends with the phenylalanine, and has 15 residues. The CDR3 DNA has 45 bases and is translated from base 1. V is cut by 4 bases and J by 1 base, and the space between the germline ends is 12 bases. The germline V gene sets CDR1 to SGDLS and CDR2 to YYNGEE. The sequence is built from TRBV9 and TRBJ1-3; no D gene is confidently identified. The origin of this receptor is a female donor in good health, enrolled as a control in a pregnancy study. Sequences were derived from CD4+ T cells from peripheral blood mononuclear cells, sampled after pregnancy. The CDR3 corresponds to CASSPDGGSGNTIYF. The DNA is TGTGCCAGCAGCCCGGACGGAGGGTCTGGAAACACCATATATTTT.